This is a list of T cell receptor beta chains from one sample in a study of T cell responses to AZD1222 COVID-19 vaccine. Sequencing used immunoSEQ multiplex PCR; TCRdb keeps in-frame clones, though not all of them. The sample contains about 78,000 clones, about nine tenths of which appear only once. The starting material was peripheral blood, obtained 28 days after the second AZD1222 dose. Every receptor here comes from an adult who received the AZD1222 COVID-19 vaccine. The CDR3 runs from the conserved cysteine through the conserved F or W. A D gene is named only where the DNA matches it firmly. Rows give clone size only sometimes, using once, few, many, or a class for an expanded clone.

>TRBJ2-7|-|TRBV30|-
CAWNTGTYEQYF
TGTGCCTGGAATACAGGGACCTACGAGCAGTACTTC
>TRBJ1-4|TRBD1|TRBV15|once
CATSRGGQGLDEKLFF
TGTGCCACCAGCAGAGGGGGACAGGGCCTTGATGAAAAACTGTTTTTT
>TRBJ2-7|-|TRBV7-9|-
CASTPGRLYEQYF
TGTGCCAGCACACCGGGCAGACTTTACGAGCAGTACTTC
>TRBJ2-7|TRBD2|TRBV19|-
CASSMGLAGGPTYEQYF
TGTGCCAGTAGTATGGGACTAGCGGGGGGCCCTACCTACGAGCAGTACTTC
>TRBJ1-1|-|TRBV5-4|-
CASSQLDGWSKAFF
TGTGCCAGCAGCCAACTGGACGGCTGGAGTAAAGCTTTCTTT
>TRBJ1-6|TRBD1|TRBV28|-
CASSGTGKVVRHSPLHF
TGTGCCAGCAGCGGGACAGGGAAGGTTGTTAGGCATTCACCCCTCCACTTT
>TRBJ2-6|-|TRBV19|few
CASSDSGTGANVLTF
TGTGCCAGTAGTGACTCTGGGACTGGGGCCAACGTCCTGACTTTC
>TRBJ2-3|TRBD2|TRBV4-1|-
CASSQGPPRGGGADTQYF
TGCGCCAGCAGCCAAGGTCCCCCTCGCGGGGGTGGCGCAGATACGCAGTATTTT
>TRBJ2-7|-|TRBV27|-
CASQTARGPYEQYF
TGTGCCAGCCAGACGGCGCGGGGACCCTACGAGCAGTACTTC
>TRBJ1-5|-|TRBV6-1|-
CASSGLRGEVMSNQPQHF
TGTGCCAGCAGTGGTCTAAGAGGGGAGGTAATGAGCAATCAGCCCCAGCATTTT
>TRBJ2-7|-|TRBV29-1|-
CSVIRDTGYEQYF
TGCAGCGTTATCCGGGACACCGGCTACGAGCAGTACTTC
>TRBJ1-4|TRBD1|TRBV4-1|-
CASSQESWDRPTREKLFF
TGCGCCAGCAGCCAAGAATCATGGGACAGGCCCACCCGTGAAAAACTGTTTTTT
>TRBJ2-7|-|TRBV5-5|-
CASSPRGSSYEQYF
TGTGCCAGCAGCCCAAGGGGCAGCTCCTACGAGCAGTACTTC
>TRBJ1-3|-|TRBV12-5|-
CASGSRRDTGNTIYF
TGTGCTAGTGGTTCGCGCCGGGACACTGGAAACACCATATATTTT
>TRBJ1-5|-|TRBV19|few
CASSRVVGNQPQHF
TGTGCCAGTTCCAGGGTGGTTGGGAATCAGCCCCAGCATTTT
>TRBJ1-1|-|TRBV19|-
CASSPRELNTEAFF
TGTGCCAGTAGTCCACGGGAGCTGAACACTGAAGCTTTCTTT
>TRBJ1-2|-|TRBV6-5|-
CASSLQGARNGYTF
TGTGCCAGCAGTTTACAGGGCGCGCGGAATGGCTACACCTTC
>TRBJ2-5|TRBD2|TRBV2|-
CASSGPISGYRTQYF
TGTGCCAGCAGTGGCCCGATTAGCGGGTATAGGACCCAGTACTTC
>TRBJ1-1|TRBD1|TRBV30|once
CAWSQWTGTKKAFF
TGTGCCTGGAGCCAGTGGACAGGAACAAAGAAAGCTTTCTTT
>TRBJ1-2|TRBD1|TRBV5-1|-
CASSSGTGGYYGYTF
TGCGCCAGCAGCTCGGGGACAGGGGGCTACTATGGCTACACCTTC
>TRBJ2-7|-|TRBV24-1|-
CATSDPGAGGEQYF
TGTGCCACCAGTGATCCGGGGGCGGGTGGCGAGCAGTACTTC
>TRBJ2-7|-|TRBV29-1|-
CSVQTASYEQYF
TGCAGCGTTCAGACAGCCTCCTACGAGCAGTACTTC
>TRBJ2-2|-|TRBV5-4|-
CASSLSSARDTGELFF
TGTGCCAGCAGCTTAAGTTCGGCCCGAGACACCGGGGAGCTGTTTTTT
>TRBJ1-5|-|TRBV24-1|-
CATSDPNQPQHF
TGTGCCACCAGTGACCCGAATCAGCCCCAGCATTTT
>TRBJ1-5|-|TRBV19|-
CASSIYRVSNQPQHF
TGTGCCAGTAGTATCTACAGGGTTAGCAATCAGCCCCAGCATTTT
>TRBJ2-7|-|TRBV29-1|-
CSVVYGYEQYF
TGCAGCGTTGTTTACGGGTACGAGCAGTACTTC
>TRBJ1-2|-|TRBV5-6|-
CASSLKGSGQSIYGYTF
TGTGCCAGCAGCTTGAAGGGTTCGGGGCAGTCGATCTATGGCTACACCTTC
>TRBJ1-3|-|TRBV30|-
CAWSGRESGNTIYF
TGTGCCTGGAGCGGCAGGGAGTCTGGAAACACCATATATTTT
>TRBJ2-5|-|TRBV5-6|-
CASSFYNQETQYF
TGTGCCAGCAGCTTCTACAATCAAGAGACCCAGTACTTC
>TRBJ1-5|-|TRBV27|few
CASSPWTDLLFNQPQHF
TGTGCCAGCAGTCCCTGGACAGACTTGCTATTCAATCAGCCCCAGCATTTT
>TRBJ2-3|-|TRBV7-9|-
CASSLGGAGDTQYF
TGTGCCAGCAGCCTCGGTGGGGCCGGAGATACGCAGTATTTT
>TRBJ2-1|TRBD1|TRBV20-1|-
CSASRTGLYNEQFF
TGCAGTGCTAGTAGGACAGGACTCTACAATGAGCAGTTCTTC
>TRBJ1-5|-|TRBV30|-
CAWSVGPQLNQPQHF
TGTGCCTGGAGTGTAGGGCCACAGCTCAATCAGCCCCAGCATTTT
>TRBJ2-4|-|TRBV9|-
CASSVGRATSLDIQYF
TGTGCCAGCAGCGTAGGCAGGGCCACCTCCTTAGACATTCAGTACTTC
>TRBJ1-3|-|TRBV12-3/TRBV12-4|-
CASSFDADTIYF
TGTGCCAGCAGTTTCGACGCAGACACCATATATTTT
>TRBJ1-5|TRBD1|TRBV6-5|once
CASIGTARVRF
TGTGCCAGCATTGGGACAGCGAGGGTTAGGTTT
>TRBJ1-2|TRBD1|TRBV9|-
CASSVGQGHYGYTF
TGTGCCAGCAGCGTGGGACAGGGGCACTATGGCTACACCTTC
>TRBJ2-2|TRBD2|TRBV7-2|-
CASSTTASGGAAGELFF
TGTGCCAGCAGCACCACTGCTAGCGGGGGGGCCGCCGGGGAGCTGTTTTTT
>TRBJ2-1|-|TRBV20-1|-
CALSSYNEQFF
TGCGCCTTGAGCTCCTACAATGAGCAGTTCTTC
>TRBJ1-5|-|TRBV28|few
CASSPQGPQHF
TGTGCCAGCAGCCCGCAGGGACCCCAGCATTTT
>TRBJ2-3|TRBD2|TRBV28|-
CASSSRSSGGPTDTQYF
TGTGCCAGCAGTTCCAGGAGTAGCGGGGGCCCCACAGATACGCAGTATTTT
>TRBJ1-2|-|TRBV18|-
CASSAGQPNYGYTF
TGTGCCAGCTCTGCGGGGCAGCCTAACTATGGCTACACCTTC
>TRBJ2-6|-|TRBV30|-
CAWSSRQISGANVLTF
TGTGCCTGGAGTAGCCGACAGATATCTGGGGCCAACGTCCTGACTTTC
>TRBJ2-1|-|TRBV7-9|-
CASSLRTGLSAEQFF
TGTGCCAGCAGCTTAAGGACGGGCCTCTCGGCCGAGCAGTTCTTC
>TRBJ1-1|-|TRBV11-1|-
CASSQGNTEAFF
TGTGCCAGCAGCCAGGGGAACACTGAAGCTTTCTTT
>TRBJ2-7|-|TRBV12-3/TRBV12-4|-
CASSPDSYEQYF
TGTGCCAGCAGCCCAGACTCCTACGAGCAGTACTTC
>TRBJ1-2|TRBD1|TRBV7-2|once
CASSPDRNYGYTF
TGTGCCAGCAGCCCGGACAGGAACTATGGCTACACCTTC
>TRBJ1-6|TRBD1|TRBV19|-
CASSQRDRGFYNSPLHF
TGTGCCAGTAGTCAGCGGGACAGGGGTTTCTATAATTCACCCCTCCACTTT
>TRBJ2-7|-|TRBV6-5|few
CASSYGGVRPYEQYF
TGTGCCAGCAGTTACGGCGGAGTCCGGCCCTACGAGCAGTACTTC
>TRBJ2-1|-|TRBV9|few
CASSVKGSPYNEQFF
TGTGCCAGCAGCGTAAAAGGGAGTCCCTACAATGAGCAGTTCTTC
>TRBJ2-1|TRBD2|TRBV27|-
CASGLLAGGNNEQFF
TGTGCCAGCGGACTGCTTGCGGGGGGTAACAATGAGCAGTTCTTC